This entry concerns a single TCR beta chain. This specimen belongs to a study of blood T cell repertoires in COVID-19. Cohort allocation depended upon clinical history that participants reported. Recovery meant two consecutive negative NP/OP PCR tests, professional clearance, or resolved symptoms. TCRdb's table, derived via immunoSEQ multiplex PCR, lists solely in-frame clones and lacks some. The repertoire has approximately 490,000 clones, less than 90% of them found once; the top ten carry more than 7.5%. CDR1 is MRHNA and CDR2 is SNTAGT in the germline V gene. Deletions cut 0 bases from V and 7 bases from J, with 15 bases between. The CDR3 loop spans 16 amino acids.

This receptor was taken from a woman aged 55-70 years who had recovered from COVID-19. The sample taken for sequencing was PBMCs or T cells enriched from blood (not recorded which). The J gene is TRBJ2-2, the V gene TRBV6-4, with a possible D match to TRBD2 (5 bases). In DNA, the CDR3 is TGTGCCAGCAGTGACTCTTCCCGATTCGGGGACGGGGAGCTGTTTTTT. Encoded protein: CASSDSSRFGDGELFF.